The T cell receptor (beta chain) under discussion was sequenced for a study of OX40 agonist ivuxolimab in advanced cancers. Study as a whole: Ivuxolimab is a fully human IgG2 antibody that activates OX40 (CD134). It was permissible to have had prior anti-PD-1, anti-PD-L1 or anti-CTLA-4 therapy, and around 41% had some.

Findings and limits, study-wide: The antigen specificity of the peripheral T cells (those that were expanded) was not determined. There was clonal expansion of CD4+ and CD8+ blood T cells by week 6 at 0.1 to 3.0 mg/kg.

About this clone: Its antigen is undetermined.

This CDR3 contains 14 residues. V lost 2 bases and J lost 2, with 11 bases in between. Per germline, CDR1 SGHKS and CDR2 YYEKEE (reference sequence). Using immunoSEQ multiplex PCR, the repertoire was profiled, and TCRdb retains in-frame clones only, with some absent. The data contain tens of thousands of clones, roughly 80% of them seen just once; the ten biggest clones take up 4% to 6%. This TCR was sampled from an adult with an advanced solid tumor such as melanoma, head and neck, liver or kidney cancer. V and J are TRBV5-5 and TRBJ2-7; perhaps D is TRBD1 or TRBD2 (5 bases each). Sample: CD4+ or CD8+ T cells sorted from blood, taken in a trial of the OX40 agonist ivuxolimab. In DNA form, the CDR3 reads TGTGCCAGCAGCTTTCCGGGGCAGACCTACGAGCAGTACTTC. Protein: CASSFPGQTYEQYF.